Listed below are T cell receptor beta chains from one sample, sequenced in a study of cytomegalovirus exposure and HLA in healthy donors. The assay was immunoSEQ multiplex PCR, and TCRdb's table has in-frame clones only and misses some. This sample has 100,000 to 150,000 clones, with more than 70% found just once. Sequenced: PBMCs. The receptor source for this set is a woman between 45 and 65 years old in good health and CMV-seropositive. Both conserved end residues are trimmed from each CDR3. The order of the fields is D gene, V gene, J gene, CDR3 protein. The D gene is left open where the match is weak.

TRBD2	TRBV7-3	TRBJ2-1	ASGANGGRGNEQF
TRBD2	TRBV7-6	TRBJ2-7	ASSLGGGFSYEQY
.	TRBV7-6	TRBJ1-3	ASSGSRGVTGNTIY
TRBD1	TRBV4-1	TRBJ1-4	ASSRDRVLGATNEKLF
.	TRBV18	TRBJ2-6	ASSPGRPGANVLT
.	TRBV29-1	TRBJ1-2	SAVTLGDYGYT
TRBD2	TRBV18	TRBJ2-1	ASSLYLADSYNEQF
TRBD2	TRBV5-4	TRBJ2-1	ASSLAGLGREVWNEQF
.	TRBV2	TRBJ1-1	ASTQGGVGTWRGAF
.	TRBV4-1	TRBJ1-1	ASSHEQGLNTEAF
.	TRBV13	TRBJ2-3	ASSPDQGADTQY
.	TRBV7-9	TRBJ1-1	ASSSTGIPGAF
.	TRBV19	TRBJ2-7	ASSTQGYPYEQY
TRBD1	TRBV18	TRBJ1-2	ASSLGQGENT
.	TRBV5-4	TRBJ1-3	AQGFGNTIY
.	TRBV7-9	TRBJ2-5	ASSFSGTLQETQY
TRBD1	TRBV4-1	TRBJ2-6	ASSRPGQAVSGANVLT
TRBD1	TRBV6-6	TRBJ1-1	ASSRGQGAGNTEAF
TRBD2	TRBV30	TRBJ2-5	AWTRGVQETQY
.	TRBV30	TRBJ1-2	AWNEALSAGFIHYGYT
.	TRBV2	TRBJ2-5	ASSEWLDLVRETQY
.	TRBV5-1	TRBJ2-7	ASSSGRAAYEQY